The present T cell receptor beta chain was sequenced within a study of blood T cell repertoires in COVID-19. Background on the study: From the United States, Italy and Spain came samples of acute and convalescent COVID-19. The analysed material was cDNA or gDNA that came from T cells, B-cell-depleted T cells, or PBMCs.

Per the authors' pipeline: For nucleated cells, counts were estimated from reference gene primer amplification. Clones were read by immunoSEQ multiplex PCR, and TCRdb kept only the in-frame ones, dropping some. That table furnishes V, J and clone size, whereas the DNA furnished D and trimming. The sample shows about 140,000 clones, around 84% of them seen only once. The sample taken for sequencing was peripheral blood. The TCR was taken from a woman aged 60-75 years with acute or convalescent COVID-19.

The CDR3 DNA reads as TGTGCCAGCAGTGACGGACAGGGGAGGAATGAGCAGTTCTTC. Its translation: CASSDGQGRNEQFF. The chain couples TRBV6-1 to TRBJ2-1; 9 bases map to TRBD1. With V trimmed by 3 bases and J by 7 bases, 4 bases remained unmatched. Germline CDR1 is MNHNS and CDR2 is SASEGT. The CDR3 contains 14 residues.